The T cell receptor (beta chain) described here comes from a study of prognosis after radiotherapy for stage I lung cancer. Trimming pared 2 bases from V and 2 bases from J, leaving 7 bases between. Germline loops: CDR1 SGHDT, CDR2 YYEEEE. CDR3 length equals 13 residues. The patient cohort was node-negative on CT and PET/CT, with no prior chemotherapy, radiotherapy or other malignancies. Using two-round multiplex PCR, the authors amplified TCR beta CDR3 from genomic DNA. Round-one PCR had primers specific to each TRBV and TRBJ gene. TCRdb itself ran the multiplex PCR reads through MiXCR, one entry per CDR3 protein. This sample has about 26,000 distinct CDR3 sequences, with approximately 29% found just once.

The chain has TRBV5-6 and TRBJ2-5; D is possibly TRBD2 (5 bases). The input for sequencing was PBMCs, taken before or after stereotactic body radiation therapy (not recorded which). The sequence derives from a donor at least 50 years old with non-small cell lung cancer. In DNA form, the CDR3 reads TGTGCCAGCAGCTTTAGACTACAAGAGACCCAGTACTTC. It specifies CASSFRLQETQYF.